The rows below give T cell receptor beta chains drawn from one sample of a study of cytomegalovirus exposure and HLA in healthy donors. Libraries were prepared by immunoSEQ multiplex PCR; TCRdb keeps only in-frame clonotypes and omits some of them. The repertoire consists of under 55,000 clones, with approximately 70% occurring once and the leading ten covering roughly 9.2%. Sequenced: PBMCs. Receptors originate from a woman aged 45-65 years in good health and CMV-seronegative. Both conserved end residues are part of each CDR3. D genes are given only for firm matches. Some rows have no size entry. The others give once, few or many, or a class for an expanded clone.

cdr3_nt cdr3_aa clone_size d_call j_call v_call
TGTGCCAGTAGTATAATATGGGGAGGGGATCAGCCCCAGCATTTT CASSIIWGGDQPQHF . . TRBJ1-5 TRBV19
TGTGCCAGCAGCCAGTGGCAGGGTCCAGATACGCAGTATTTT CASSQWQGPDTQYF . . TRBJ2-3 TRBV5-8
TGTGCCAGCAGTCAGCCGGGACAGGGGGGCTATGGCTACACCTTC CASSQPGQGGYGYTF . TRBD1 TRBJ1-2 TRBV28
TGTGCCAGCAGTTTAGCGGGGGTGAGTTACAATGAGCAGTTCTTC CASSLAGVSYNEQFF . TRBD2 TRBJ2-1 TRBV5-4
TGTGCCAGCAGCCCCCAAGCAGGGGCGAACAATCAGCCCCAGCATTTT CASSPQAGANNQPQHF . . TRBJ1-5 TRBV7-8
TGTGCCTGGGGAGTAGGAGGCGGTTTCTTT CAWGVGGGFF . . TRBJ1-1 TRBV30
TGTGCCAGCAGCCAAGATCCTGGTAGCGAGAGCTGGTCGGGTGCGTTCTTC CASSQDPGSESWSGAFF . . TRBJ2-1 TRBV4-2
TGTGCCAGTAGAAGGGACAGCGACGGTACTGAAGCTTTCTTT CASRRDSDGTEAFF . TRBD1 TRBJ1-1 TRBV19
TGTGCCAGCAGTGTTAAACTCTCAAACTATGGCTACACCTTC CASSVKLSNYGYTF . . TRBJ1-2 TRBV2
TGTGCCAGCAACAACAGGGGCGGTAGCAATCAGCCCCAGCATTTT CASNNRGGSNQPQHF . TRBD1 TRBJ1-5 TRBV27
TGTGCCAGTAGGGTAGCGGGGGATATGGATACGCAGTATTTT CASRVAGDMDTQYF once TRBD2 TRBJ2-3 TRBV19
TGTGCCATCAGTGAGCCCCAGGGCATGAACACTGAAGCTTTCTTT CAISEPQGMNTEAFF . . TRBJ1-1 TRBV10-3
TGTGCCAGCAGCCAAGATGGTAGCGGGGGGGCAGGAGATACGCAGTATTTT CASSQDGSGGAGDTQYF . TRBD2 TRBJ2-3 TRBV4-2
TGCGCCAGCGCTAGCGGGGACAGAGAAGACACAGATACGCAGTATTTT CASASGDREDTDTQYF . TRBD2 TRBJ2-3 TRBV5-1
TGTGCCTGTTTTAAAGGGGGTTACACTGAAGCTTTCTTT CACFKGGYTEAFF . . TRBJ1-1 TRBV30
TGTGCCAGCAGCTTAGCTGGGACTAGCGGGATAACCGGGGAGCTGTTTTTT CASSLAGTSGITGELFF . TRBD2 TRBJ2-2 TRBV7-9
TGTGCCTGGAGTGTAAACGGGGATGGCTACACCTTC CAWSVNGDGYTF once . TRBJ1-2 TRBV30
TGTGCCAGCAGTGTTGGACTTAGCACAGATACGCAGTATTTT CASSVGLSTDTQYF . . TRBJ2-3 TRBV2
TGCAGTGCTGCCCCGAGGTATGAGCAGTTCTTC CSAAPRYEQFF . . TRBJ2-1 TRBV20-1
TGTGCCAGAAATCTCACAGGGAAAGCTTTCTTT CARNLTGKAFF once . TRBJ1-1 TRBV5-3
TGTGCCAGCAGGGGAGGGGGATTCTATAATTCACCCCTCCACTTT CASRGGGFYNSPLHF . . TRBJ1-6 TRBV28
TGTGCCTGGAGTGCCCTTCAGGTCCTCTCTGGAAACACCATATATTTT CAWSALQVLSGNTIYF . . TRBJ1-3 TRBV30
TGTGCCAGCAGCTTGGTTCAGGGGAACTATGGCTACACCTTC CASSLVQGNYGYTF . . TRBJ1-2 TRBV5-6
TGTGTCAGAAGCTTAGTGGGTATGGTTAGGAGGGAAAAACTGTTTTTT CVRSLVGMVRREKLFF once . TRBJ1-4 TRBV7-5
TGTGCCAGCAGCTTAGGTTTACAGGGAGGGGAGACCCAGTACTTC CASSLGLQGGETQYF . . TRBJ2-5 TRBV11-3
TGTGCCAGCAGCGCCGGGACTAGCGGGGGGGCCTACGAGCAGTACTTC CASSAGTSGGAYEQYF . TRBD2 TRBJ2-7 TRBV7-7